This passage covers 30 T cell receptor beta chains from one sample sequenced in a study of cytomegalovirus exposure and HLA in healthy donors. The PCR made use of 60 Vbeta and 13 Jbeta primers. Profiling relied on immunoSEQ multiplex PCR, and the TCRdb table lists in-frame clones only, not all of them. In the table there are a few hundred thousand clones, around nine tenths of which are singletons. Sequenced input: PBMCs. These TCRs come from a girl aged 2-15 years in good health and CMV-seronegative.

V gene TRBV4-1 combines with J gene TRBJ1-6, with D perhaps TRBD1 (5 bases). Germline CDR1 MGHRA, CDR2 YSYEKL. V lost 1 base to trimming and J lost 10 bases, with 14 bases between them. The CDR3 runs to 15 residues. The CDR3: CASSQGQGSDSPLHF. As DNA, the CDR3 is TGCGCCAGCAGCCAAGGGCAGGGTTCTGACTCACCCCTCCACTTT.

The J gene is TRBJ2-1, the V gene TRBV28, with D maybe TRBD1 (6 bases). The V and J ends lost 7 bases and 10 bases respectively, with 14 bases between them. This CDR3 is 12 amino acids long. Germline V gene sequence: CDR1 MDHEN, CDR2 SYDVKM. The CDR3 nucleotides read TGTGCCAGCAACACCGGACAGCCCGAGCAGTTCTTC. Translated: CASNTGQPEQFF.

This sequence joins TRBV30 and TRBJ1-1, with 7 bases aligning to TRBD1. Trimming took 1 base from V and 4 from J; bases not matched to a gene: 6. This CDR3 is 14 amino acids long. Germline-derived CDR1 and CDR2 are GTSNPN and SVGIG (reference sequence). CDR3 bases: TGTGCCTGGAGTGGGATGACAGGGAGCACTGAAGCTTTCTTT. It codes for CAWSGMTGSTEAFF.

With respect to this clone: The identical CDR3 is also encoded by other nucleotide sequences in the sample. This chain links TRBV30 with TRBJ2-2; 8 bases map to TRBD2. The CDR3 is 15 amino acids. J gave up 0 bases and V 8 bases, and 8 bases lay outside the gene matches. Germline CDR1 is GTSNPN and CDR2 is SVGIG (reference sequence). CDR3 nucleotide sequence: TGTGCCGCTCCGGGGGGGGGCCCGAACACCGGGGAGCTGTTTTTT. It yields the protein CAAPGGGPNTGELFF.

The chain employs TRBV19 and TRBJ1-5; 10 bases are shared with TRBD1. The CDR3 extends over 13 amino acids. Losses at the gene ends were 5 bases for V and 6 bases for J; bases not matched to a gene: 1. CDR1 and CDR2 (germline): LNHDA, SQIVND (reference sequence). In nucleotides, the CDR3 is TGTGCCAGTAGTTGGACAGGGGGTCAGCCCCAGCATTTT. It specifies CASSWTGGQPQHF.

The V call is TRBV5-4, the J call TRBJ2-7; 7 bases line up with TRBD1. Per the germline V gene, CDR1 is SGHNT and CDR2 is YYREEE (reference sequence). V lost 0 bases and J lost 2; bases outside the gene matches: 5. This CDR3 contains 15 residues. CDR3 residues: CASSLGGQKTYEQYF. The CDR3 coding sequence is TGTGCCAGCAGCTTGGGGGGACAGAAGACCTACGAGCAGTACTTC.

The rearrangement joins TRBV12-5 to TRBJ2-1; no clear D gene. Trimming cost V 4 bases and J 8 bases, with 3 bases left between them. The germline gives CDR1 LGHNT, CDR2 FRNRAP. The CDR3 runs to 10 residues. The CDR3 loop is CASGSDEQFF. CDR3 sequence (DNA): TGTGCTAGTGGTTCGGATGAGCAGTTCTTC.

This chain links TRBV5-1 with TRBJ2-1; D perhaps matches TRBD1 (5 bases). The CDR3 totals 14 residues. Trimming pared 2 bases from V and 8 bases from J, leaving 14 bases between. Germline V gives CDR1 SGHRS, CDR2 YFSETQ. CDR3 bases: TGCGCCAGCAGCTTCCGGACAACGACCGATGAGCAGTTCTTC. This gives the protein CASSFRTTTDEQFF.

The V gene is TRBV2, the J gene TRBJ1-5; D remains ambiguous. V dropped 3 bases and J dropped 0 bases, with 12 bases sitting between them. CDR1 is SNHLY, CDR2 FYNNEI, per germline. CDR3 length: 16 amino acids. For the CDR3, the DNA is TGTGCCAGCAGTGACGGGGAGGCCTATAGCAATCAGCCCCAGCATTTT. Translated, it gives CASSDGEAYSNQPQHF. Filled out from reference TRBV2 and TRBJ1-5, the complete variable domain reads EPEVTQTPSHQVTQMGQEVILRCVPISNHLYFYWYRQILGQKVEFLVSFYNNEISEKSEIFDDQFSVERPDGSNFTLKIRSTKLEDSAMYFCASSDGEAYSNQPQHFGDGTRLSIL.

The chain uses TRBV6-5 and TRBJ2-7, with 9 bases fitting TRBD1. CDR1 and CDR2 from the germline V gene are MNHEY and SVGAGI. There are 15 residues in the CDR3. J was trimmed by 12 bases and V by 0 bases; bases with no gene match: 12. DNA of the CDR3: TGTGCCAGCAGTTACTCGACAGGGGGGACCCACCGAGGGTACTTC. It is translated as CASSYSTGGTHRGYF.

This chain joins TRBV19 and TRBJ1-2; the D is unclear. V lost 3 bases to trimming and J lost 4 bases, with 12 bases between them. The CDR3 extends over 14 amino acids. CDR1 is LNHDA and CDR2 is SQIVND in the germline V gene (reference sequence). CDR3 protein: CASSINSVSYGYTF. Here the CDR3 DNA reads TGTGCCAGTAGTATTAACAGTGTCAGCTATGGCTACACCTTC. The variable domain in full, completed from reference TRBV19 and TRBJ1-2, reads DGGITQSPKYLFRKEGQNVTLSCEQNLNHDAMYWYRQDPGQGLRLIYYSQIVNDFQKGDIAEGYSVSREKKESFPLTVTSAQKNPTAFYLCASSINSVSYGYTFGSGTRLTVV.

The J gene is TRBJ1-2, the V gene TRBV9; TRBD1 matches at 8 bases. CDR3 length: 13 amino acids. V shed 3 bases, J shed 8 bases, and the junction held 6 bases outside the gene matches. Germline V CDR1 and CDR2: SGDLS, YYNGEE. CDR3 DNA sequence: TGTGCCAGCAGCGCCCAGGGGGCGCAGGGCTACACCTTC. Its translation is CASSAQGAQGYTF.

The CDR3 bases are TGCGCCAGCAGTCCAGGGGGCGATCAGCCCCAGCATTTT. It translates to CASSPGGDQPQHF. V is TRBV5-1 and J is TRBJ1-5, with 8 bases identical to TRBD1. V lost 5 bases to trimming and J lost 5 bases; unmatched junction nucleotides: 3. Germline V gene data show CDR1 as SGHRS and CDR2 as YFSETQ. CDR3 size: 13 residues.

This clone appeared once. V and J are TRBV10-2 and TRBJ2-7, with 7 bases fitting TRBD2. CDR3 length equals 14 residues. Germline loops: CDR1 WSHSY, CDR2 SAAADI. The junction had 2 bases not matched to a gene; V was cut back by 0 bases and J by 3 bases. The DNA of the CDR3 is TGCGCCAGCAGTGAGTCTGGGAGGGACTACGAGCAGTACTTC. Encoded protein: CASSESGRDYEQYF.

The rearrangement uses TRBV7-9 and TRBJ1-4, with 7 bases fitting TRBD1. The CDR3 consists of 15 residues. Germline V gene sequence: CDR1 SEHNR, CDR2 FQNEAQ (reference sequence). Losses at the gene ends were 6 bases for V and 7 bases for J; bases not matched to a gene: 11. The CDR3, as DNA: TGTGCCAGCAGTCGCACAGGGGCAAGTGGTGAAAAACTGTTTTTT. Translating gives CASSRTGASGEKLFF.

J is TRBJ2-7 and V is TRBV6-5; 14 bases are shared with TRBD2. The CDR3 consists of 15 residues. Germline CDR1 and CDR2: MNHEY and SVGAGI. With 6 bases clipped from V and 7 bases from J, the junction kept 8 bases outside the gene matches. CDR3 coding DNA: TGTGCCAGCAGCCGCGGGACTAGCGGGGGAGAGGAGCAGTACTTC. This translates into CASSRGTSGGEEQYF.

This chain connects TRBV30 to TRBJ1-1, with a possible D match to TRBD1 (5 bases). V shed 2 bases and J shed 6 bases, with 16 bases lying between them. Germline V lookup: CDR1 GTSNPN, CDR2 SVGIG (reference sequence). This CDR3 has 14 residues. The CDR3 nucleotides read TGTGCCTGGAGTTGGGGCGGTAGTGAGGCTGAAGCTTTCTTT. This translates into CAWSWGGSEAEAFF.

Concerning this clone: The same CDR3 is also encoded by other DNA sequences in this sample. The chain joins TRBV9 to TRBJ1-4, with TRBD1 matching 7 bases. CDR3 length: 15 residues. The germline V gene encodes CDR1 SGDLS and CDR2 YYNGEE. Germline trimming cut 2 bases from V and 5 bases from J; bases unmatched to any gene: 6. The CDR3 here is CASSVRDSSNEKLFF. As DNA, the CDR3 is TGTGCCAGCAGCGTTAGGGACAGCTCGAATGAAAAACTGTTTTTT.

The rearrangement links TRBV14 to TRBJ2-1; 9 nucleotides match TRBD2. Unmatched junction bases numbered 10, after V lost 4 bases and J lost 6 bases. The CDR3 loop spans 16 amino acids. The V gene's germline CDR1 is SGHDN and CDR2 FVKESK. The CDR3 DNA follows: TGTGCCAGCAGCCCCAATAGCGGGAGCGATGCCAATGAGCAGTTCTTC. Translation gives CASSPNSGSDANEQFF.

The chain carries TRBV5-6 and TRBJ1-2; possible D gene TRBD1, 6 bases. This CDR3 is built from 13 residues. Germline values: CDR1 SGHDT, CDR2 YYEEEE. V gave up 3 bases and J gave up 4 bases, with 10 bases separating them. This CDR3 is CASSSDRIYGYTF. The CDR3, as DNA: TGTGCCAGCAGCTCCGACAGGATCTATGGCTACACCTTC.

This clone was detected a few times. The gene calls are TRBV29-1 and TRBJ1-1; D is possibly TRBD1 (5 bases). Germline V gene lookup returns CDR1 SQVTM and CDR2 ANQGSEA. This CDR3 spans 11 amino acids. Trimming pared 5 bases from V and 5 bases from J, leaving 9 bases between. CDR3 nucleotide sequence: TGCAGCGTTCCCCGGGGGACTGAAGCTTTCTTT. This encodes CSVPRGTEAFF.

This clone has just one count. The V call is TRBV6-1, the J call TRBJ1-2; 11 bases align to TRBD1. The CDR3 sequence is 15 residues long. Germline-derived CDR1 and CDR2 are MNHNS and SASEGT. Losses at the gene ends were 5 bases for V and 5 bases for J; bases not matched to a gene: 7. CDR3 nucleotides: TGTGCCAGCAGTCCCGGGACAGGGGGAAGTTATGGCTACACCTTC. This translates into CASSPGTGGSYGYTF.

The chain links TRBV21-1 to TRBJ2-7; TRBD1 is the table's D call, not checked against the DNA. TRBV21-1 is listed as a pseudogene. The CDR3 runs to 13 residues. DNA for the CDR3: TGTGCCAGTCCGGACAGGGTGTCCCACGAGCAGTACTTC. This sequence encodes CASPDRVSHEQYF.

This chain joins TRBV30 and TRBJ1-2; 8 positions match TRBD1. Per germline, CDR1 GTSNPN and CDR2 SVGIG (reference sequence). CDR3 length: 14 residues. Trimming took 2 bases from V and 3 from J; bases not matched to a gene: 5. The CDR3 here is CAWSRTGPDYGYTF. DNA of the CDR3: TGTGCCTGGAGTAGGACAGGGCCCGACTATGGCTACACCTTC.

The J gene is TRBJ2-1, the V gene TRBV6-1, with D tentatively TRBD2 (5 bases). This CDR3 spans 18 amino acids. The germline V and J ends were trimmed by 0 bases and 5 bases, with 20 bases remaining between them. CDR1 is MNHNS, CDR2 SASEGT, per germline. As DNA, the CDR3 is TGTGCCAGCAGTGAAGCTCTACCAGGTGCTAGCAGGCACAATGAGCAGTTCTTC. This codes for CASSEALPGASRHNEQFF.

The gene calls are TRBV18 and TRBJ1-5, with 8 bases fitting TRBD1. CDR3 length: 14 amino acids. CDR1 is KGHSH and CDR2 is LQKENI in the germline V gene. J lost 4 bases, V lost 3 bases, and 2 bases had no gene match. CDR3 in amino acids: CASSPGQGNQPQHF. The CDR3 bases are TGTGCCAGCTCACCCGGACAGGGTAATCAGCCCCAGCATTTT.

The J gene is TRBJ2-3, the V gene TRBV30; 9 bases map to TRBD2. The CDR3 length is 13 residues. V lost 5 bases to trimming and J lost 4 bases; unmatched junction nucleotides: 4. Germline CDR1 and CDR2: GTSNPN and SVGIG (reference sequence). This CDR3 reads CAWSRGGSDTQYF. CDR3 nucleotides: TGTGCCTGGTCGCGGGGGGGGTCAGATACGCAGTATTTT. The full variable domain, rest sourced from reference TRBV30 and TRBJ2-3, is SQTIHQWPATLVQPVGSPLSLECTVEGTSNPNLYWYRQAAGRGLQLLFYSVGIGQISSEVPQNLSASRPQDRQFILSSKKLLLSDSGFYLCAWSRGGSDTQYFGPGTRLTVL.

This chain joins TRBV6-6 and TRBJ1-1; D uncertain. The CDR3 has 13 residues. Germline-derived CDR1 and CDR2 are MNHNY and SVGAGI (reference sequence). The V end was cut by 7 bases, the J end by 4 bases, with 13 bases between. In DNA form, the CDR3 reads TGTGCCAGCACCCGTGGAGGGATCACTGAAGCTTTCTTT. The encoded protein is CASTRGGITEAFF.

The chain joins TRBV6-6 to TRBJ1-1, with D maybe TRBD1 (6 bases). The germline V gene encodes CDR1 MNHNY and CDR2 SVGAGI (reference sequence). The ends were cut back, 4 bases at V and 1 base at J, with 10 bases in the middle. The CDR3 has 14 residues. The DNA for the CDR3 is TGTGCCAGCAGTTCCCCGACAGGGAACACTGAAGCTTTCTTT. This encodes CASSSPTGNTEAFF.

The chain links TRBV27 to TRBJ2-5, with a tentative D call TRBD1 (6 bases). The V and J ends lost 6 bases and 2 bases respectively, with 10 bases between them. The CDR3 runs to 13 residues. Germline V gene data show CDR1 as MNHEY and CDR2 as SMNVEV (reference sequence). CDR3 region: CASRTGQQETQYF. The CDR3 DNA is TGTGCCAGCAGAACAGGACAGCAAGAGACCCAGTACTTC.